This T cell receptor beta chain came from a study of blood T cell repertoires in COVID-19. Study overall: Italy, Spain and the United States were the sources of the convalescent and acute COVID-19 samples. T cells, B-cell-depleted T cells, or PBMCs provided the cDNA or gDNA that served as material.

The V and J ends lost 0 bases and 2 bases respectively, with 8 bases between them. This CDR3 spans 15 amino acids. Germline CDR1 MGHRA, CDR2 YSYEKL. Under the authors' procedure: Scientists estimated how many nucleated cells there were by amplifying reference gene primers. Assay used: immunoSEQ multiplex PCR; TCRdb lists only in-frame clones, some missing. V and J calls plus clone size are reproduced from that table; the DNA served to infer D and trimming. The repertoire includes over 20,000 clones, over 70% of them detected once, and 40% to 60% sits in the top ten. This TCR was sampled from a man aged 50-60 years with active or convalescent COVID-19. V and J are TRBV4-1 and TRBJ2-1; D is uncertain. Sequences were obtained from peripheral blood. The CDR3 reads CASSQDLQTYNEQFF. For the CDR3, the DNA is TGCGCCAGCAGCCAAGATTTGCAGACCTACAATGAGCAGTTCTTC.